The next 20 T cell receptor beta chains were all read from a single sample in a study of cytomegalovirus exposure and HLA in healthy donors. A multiplex PCR was run with 60 Vbeta primers and 13 Jbeta primers. Libraries were prepared by immunoSEQ multiplex PCR; TCRdb keeps only in-frame clonotypes and omits some of them. The sample shows some 40,000 clones, about 53% of them seen only once. Sequencing input: PBMCs. The source of these receptors is a middle-aged woman in good health and CMV-seropositive.

The V gene is TRBV10-3, the J gene TRBJ2-6; 12 bases align to TRBD1. CDR1 and CDR2 from the germline V gene are ENHRY and SYGVKD. The junction had 4 bases not matched to a gene; V was cut back by 6 bases and J by 4 bases. This CDR3 has 16 residues. The DNA of the CDR3 is TGTGCCATCAGGGGACAGGGGGCGCCCGGGGCCAACGTCCTGACTTTC. This encodes CAIRGQGAPGANVLTF.

The chain links TRBV6-7 to TRBJ1-2, with TRBD1 matching 8 bases. TRBV6-7 is an open reading frame whose function is uncertain. The CDR3 extends over 15 amino acids. V was clipped by 5 bases and J by 4 bases; unmatched bases: 9. This CDR3 is CASSRGTGDLYGYTF. The CDR3 nucleotides read TGTGCCAGCAGTAGGGGGACAGGAGACCTCTATGGCTACACCTTC.

In this sample, this clone turned up a few times. The chain couples TRBV6-5 to TRBJ1-6, with D possibly TRBD1 on 5 matching bases. The CDR3 runs 13 residues. The V and J ends lost 5 bases and 10 bases respectively, with 12 bases between them. Germline CDR1 MNHEY, CDR2 SVGAGI. The CDR3: CASSGGAYSPLHF. The CDR3 region has the DNA TGTGCCAGCAGTGGCGGGGCTTACTCACCCCTCCACTTT.

The chain joins TRBV19 to TRBJ1-1; a weak D match, TRBD1 (5 bases). The V gene lost 9 bases and the J gene lost 1 base, with 15 bases spanning the gap. CDR1 and CDR2 from the germline V gene are LNHDA and SQIVND (reference sequence). The CDR3 totals 14 residues. The DNA for the CDR3 is TGTGCCAGCAAGAATCGGGACTCGAACACTGAAGCTTTCTTT. The encoded protein is CASKNRDSNTEAFF. Full variable domain (outside the CDR3, taken from reference TRBV19 and TRBJ1-1): DGGITQSPKYLFRKEGQNVTLSCEQNLNHDAMYWYRQDPGQGLRLIYYSQIVNDFQKGDIAEGYSVSREKKESFPLTVTSAQKNPTAFYLCASKNRDSNTEAFFGQGTRLTVV.

This rearrangement joins TRBV23-1 to TRBJ2-6; a possible D gene is TRBD2 (5 bases). TRBV23-1 is recorded as an ORF, its role being uncertain. This CDR3 contains 16 residues. The V gene lost 3 bases and the J gene lost 2 bases, with 11 bases spanning the gap. The CDR3 region is CASSHEPRAGANVLTF. In DNA form, the CDR3 reads TGCGCCAGCAGTCATGAGCCGCGGGCTGGGGCCAACGTCCTGACTTTC.

The V gene is TRBV6-1, the J gene TRBJ2-3; 9 bases are shared with TRBD2. Germline loops: CDR1 MNHNS, CDR2 SASEGT. CDR3 length: 15 amino acids. Germline trimming cut 3 bases from V and 3 bases from J; bases unmatched to any gene: 4. The CDR3 DNA is TGTGCCAGCAGTGAGGGAGCGGGGGGAACAGATACGCAGTATTTT. This codes for CASSEGAGGTDTQYF.

V gene TRBV6-1 combines with J gene TRBJ2-3, with D possibly matching TRBD1 (6 bases). CDR1 is MNHNS, CDR2 SASEGT, per germline. This CDR3 region has 13 residues. V was cut by 7 bases and J by 6 bases, with 14 bases left in between. The CDR3 sequence: CASTTSRGDTQYF. CDR3 nucleotide sequence: TGTGCCAGCACTACCTCGAGGGGGGATACGCAGTATTTT.

This clone was seen a handful of times. J is TRBJ1-2 and V is TRBV4-3, with 8 bases identical to TRBD1. The V gene's germline CDR1 is LGHNA and CDR2 YSLEER. V shed 1 base, J shed 2 bases, and the junction held 6 bases outside the gene matches. The CDR3 length is 16 residues. The CDR3 DNA follows: TGCGCCAGCAGCCAAGCTGACAGGGGTGAAAACTATGGCTACACCTTC. Translated, it gives CASSQADRGENYGYTF.

The chain recombines TRBV29-1 with TRBJ2-7; 7 bases fit TRBD2. The J segment lost 2 bases and the V segment lost 4 bases, leaving 8 bases of the junction unmatched. The CDR3 runs 14 residues. The germline V gene encodes CDR1 SQVTM and CDR2 ANQGSEA. CDR3: CSVVSGGGTYEQYF. For the CDR3, the DNA is TGCAGCGTTGTGTCGGGCGGGGGAACCTACGAGCAGTACTTC.

J is TRBJ2-1 and V is TRBV5-6, with a weak D call TRBD2 (6 bases). Trimming cost V 2 bases and J 8 bases, with 14 bases left between them. Germline CDR1 SGHDT, CDR2 YYEEEE. The CDR3 runs 14 residues. CDR3 DNA: TGTGCCAGCAGCTTCCGGGACTCCCTCTATGAGCAGTTCTTC. Protein: CASSFRDSLYEQFF. The whole variable domain, filled in from reference TRBV5-6 and TRBJ2-1, reads DAGVTQSPTHLIKTRGQQVTLRCSPKSGHDTVSWYQQALGQGPQFIFQYYEEEERQRGNFPDRFSGHQFPNYSSELNVNALLLGDSALYLCASSFRDSLYEQFFGPGTRLTVL.

Details on this clone: This sample also contains other DNA sequences that code for the same CDR3. The rearrangement links TRBV7-2 to TRBJ2-7, with 10 bases lining up with TRBD1. The trim removed 7 bases at V and 9 bases at J, leaving 15 bases unmatched. The CDR3 runs to 15 residues. Germline CDR1 reads SGHTA; CDR2 reads FQGNSA. The CDR3 reads CASTRQGAEKSGQYF. The CDR3 DNA reads TGTGCCAGCACGAGACAGGGGGCGGAGAAAAGTGGGCAGTACTTC.

The chain joins TRBV6-1 to TRBJ2-5; D is perhaps TRBD2 (5 bases). Looked up from germline, CDR1 is MNHNS and CDR2 is SASEGT. This CDR3 is 14 amino acids long. The V and J ends lost 2 bases and 2 bases respectively, with 9 bases between them. This chain's CDR3 is CASSEYGGQETQYF. The CDR3 DNA is TGTGCCAGCAGTGAATATGGCGGGCAAGAGACCCAGTACTTC.

This clone has more than one count but fewer than ten. The V gene is TRBV7-2, the J gene TRBJ1-4; 7 bases match TRBD1. Germline V lookup: CDR1 SGHTA, CDR2 FQGNSA. After removal of 5 bases from V and 8 bases from J, the junction contained 14 bases not matched to a gene. CDR3 length: 16 amino acids. CDR3 sequence (DNA): TGTGCCAGCAGCAAACGACAGGGTTTGGGAGAGGAAAAACTGTTTTTT. Its translation is CASSKRQGLGEEKLFF.

The rearrangement uses TRBV4-1 and TRBJ1-5; a possible D gene is TRBD1 (6 bases). The CDR3 consists of 15 residues. The V end lost 5 bases, the J end lost 2 bases, and 13 bases lay between the germline ends. CDR1 and CDR2 from the germline V gene are MGHRA and YSYEKL. The CDR3: CASSAQGLGNQPQHF. The CDR3 DNA sequence: TGCGCCAGCAGCGCACAGGGTTTAGGCAATCAGCCCCAGCATTTT.

This chain links TRBV27 with TRBJ2-5; TRBD1 aligns across 8 bases. Trimming removed 0 bases from V and 5 bases from J; junction bases left unmatched: 5. In germline, CDR1 is MNHEY, CDR2 SMNVEV (reference sequence). The CDR3 is 15 amino acids. This chain's CDR3 is CASSLSRGPVETQYF. Written as DNA, the CDR3 is TGTGCCAGCAGTTTATCCAGGGGGCCGGTGGAGACCCAGTACTTC.

This clone was seen a few times. The chain carries TRBV15 and TRBJ2-7, with TRBD1 as a possible D gene (5 bases). V gave up 3 bases and J gave up 5 bases, with 17 bases separating them. The CDR3 is 15 residues long. Germline lookup yields CDR1 LNHNV and CDR2 YYDKDF (reference sequence). CDR3 sequence (DNA): TGTGCCACCAGCAGGAATTCTCCAGGGCGGAACGAGCAGTACTTC. Residues: CATSRNSPGRNEQYF.

The chain recombines TRBV15 with TRBJ1-1; the match to TRBD1 covers 7 bases. From germline, CDR1 is LNHNV and CDR2 YYDKDF (reference sequence). CDR3 length: 14 amino acids. V lost 2 bases to trimming and J lost 6 bases; unmatched junction nucleotides: 6. The chain's CDR3 is CATSRPTGVAEAFF. In nucleotides, the CDR3 is TGTGCCACCAGCAGACCAACAGGGGTAGCTGAAGCTTTCTTT.

Only a few counts were recorded for this clone. The CDR3 is CASVISGTGYGYTF. As DNA, the CDR3 is TGTGCCAGCGTAATTAGCGGGACAGGGTATGGCTACACCTTC. This chain joins TRBV6-1 and TRBJ1-2, with 9 bases that match TRBD1. The trim removed 8 bases at V and 5 bases at J, leaving 9 bases unmatched. The CDR3 runs to 14 residues. Germline-derived CDR1 and CDR2 are MNHNS and SASEGT.

Points on this clone: The same CDR3 also results from other DNA sequences found in this sample. J is TRBJ2-1 and V is TRBV6-6; 10 bases are a match to TRBD2. The germline gives CDR1 MNHNY, CDR2 SVGAGI (reference sequence). The CDR3 consists of 15 residues. V trimming: 4 bases; J trimming: 4 bases; junction bases outside the gene matches: 4. The CDR3 DNA follows: TGTGCCAGCAGTTCCAGGACTAGCGGATACAATGAGCAGTTCTTC. Its protein is CASSSRTSGYNEQFF.

This sequence joins TRBV15 and TRBJ1-2, with D hard to call. Trimming left V 3 bases short and J 2 bases short, with 13 bases between. The CDR3 totals 15 residues. CDR1 and CDR2 (germline): LNHNV, YYDKDF (reference sequence). This CDR3 reads CATSSLGNGNYGYTF. CDR3 DNA sequence: TGTGCCACCAGCAGTCTGGGCAACGGAAACTATGGCTACACCTTC.